Sequencing of this T cell receptor beta chain was carried out in a study of radiotherapy plus CTLA-4 blockade in lung cancer. Study background: Disease control reached over 30%, with objective responses in roughly 17%. Study-level findings and limits: An expansion of tumor-derived TCR clones occurred in blood after radiotherapy plus ipilimumab.

The germline V and J ends were trimmed by 7 bases and 5 bases, with 20 bases remaining between them. Germline lookup yields CDR1 MDHEN and CDR2 SYDVKM. The CDR3 has 15 residues. This clone was recorded a few times. The target antigen is unknown. Produced via immunoSEQ multiplex PCR; TCRdb's table is partial and in-frame only. Among 84,000 or so clones listed, around four fifths were seen once. The receptor was derived from a human donor with non-small cell lung cancer that progressed on radiotherapy plus ipilimumab. The input for sequencing was peripheral blood, taken from a patient treated with radiotherapy plus ipilimumab. J is TRBJ1-2 and V is TRBV28; unclear D gene. CDR3 in DNA: TGTGCCAGCAACTTAGGATCGGCGAGTGGTTATGGCTACACCTTC. Amino acid sequence: CASNLGSASGYGYTF.